This T cell receptor (beta chain) was identified in a study of blood T cell repertoires in COVID-19. Original analysis: How many nucleated cells were present was estimated from reference gene primer amplification. Assay used: immunoSEQ multiplex PCR; TCRdb lists only in-frame clones, some missing. V, J and clone size were drawn from that table, and D and trimming were deduced from the DNA. The repertoire has about 75,000 clones, 79% of them found once; the top ten carry less than 6%. Germline lookup yields CDR1 SGHTA and CDR2 FQGNSA. This CDR3 contains 13 residues. V was cut by 4 bases and J by 3 bases, with 10 bases left in between.

Material for sequencing was peripheral blood. The chain is built from TRBV7-2 and TRBJ2-7; D might be TRBD2 (6 bases). This clonotype was obtained from a woman of 80 years or more with active or convalescent COVID-19. CDR3 DNA: TGTGCCAGCAGCTCAACTAGCTTCTACGAGCAGTACTTC. The encoded protein is CASSSTSFYEQYF.